The source of this TCR beta chain is a study of T cell changes during pregnancy in multiple sclerosis. Using immunoSEQ multiplex PCR, the repertoire was profiled, and TCRdb retains in-frame clones only, with some absent. The sample lists some 44,000 clones; more than 80% were seen once. V lost 1 base and J lost 7; bases outside the gene matches: 8. The CDR3 totals 15 residues. Germline CDR1 MGHRA, CDR2 YSYEKL. Source: CD4+ T cells from peripheral blood mononuclear cells, taken before pregnancy. The chain combines TRBV4-1 with TRBJ2-7; 9 bases match TRBD1. This clonotype was sampled from a female donor with multiple sclerosis, enrolled in a pregnancy study. CDR3 residues: CASSQGDRVFSEQYF. As DNA, the CDR3 is TGCGCCAGCAGCCAAGGGGACAGGGTCTTCTCTGAGCAGTACTTC.